Below, 29 T cell receptor beta chains from the same sample are listed, as sequenced in a study of T cell repertoires in cytomegalovirus infection (dated by TCRdb to between 2018 and 2020). The treatment or condition label for this specimen denotes: in vitro stimulation with specific CMV peptide epitopes to enrich CMV-specific T cells. No antigen has been identified for these receptors. TCRdb lists the instrument as Illumina HiSeq 1500. The raw public reads went through TCRdb reprocessing: fastp at Q25, MiXCR clone calling, in-frame beta chains kept. A single entry per CDR3 protein holds the most common genes and DNA from its merged rows. This sample comprises about 470,000 distinct CDR3 sequences, approximately 46% of them detected only once. About two fifths of the sample belongs to the ten largest clones. The material sequenced was cultured PBMCs, taken from culture after CMV antigen stimulation. The receptor source for this set is a human donor in good health (CMV status not recorded). Some clones in this sample may be carry-over from other donors' samples.

This chain links TRBV28 with TRBJ2-7, with 7 bases that match TRBD1. The germline gives CDR1 MDHEN, CDR2 SYDVKM. The junction had 16 bases not matched to a gene; V was cut back by 6 bases and J by 5 bases. The CDR3 loop spans 16 amino acids. CDR3 sequence (DNA): TGTGCCAGCAGCTCCTTCACAGGGGTTGTGGGGAACGAGCAGTACTTC. It translates to CASSSFTGVVGNEQYF.

The V call is TRBV7-2, the J call TRBJ2-3, with 8 bases identical to TRBD1. Trimming cost V 5 bases and J 2 bases; bases outside gene matches: 3. The CDR3 extends over 14 amino acids. The germline V gene encodes CDR1 SGHTA and CDR2 FQGNSA. The CDR3 spells CASSQGQATDTQYF. In DNA form, the CDR3 reads TGTGCCAGCAGCCAGGGACAGGCCACAGATACGCAGTATTTT. The variable domain in full, with the rest retrieved from reference TRBV7-2 and TRBJ2-3, is GAGVSQSPSNKVTEKGKDVELRCDPISGHTALYWYRQSLGQGLEFLIYFQGNSAPDKSGLPSDRFSAERTGGSVSTLTIQRTQQEDSAVYLCASSQGQATDTQYFGPGTRLTVL.

The chain couples TRBV6-2 or TRBV6-3 to TRBJ2-5; TRBD2 might be the D (5 bases). Trimming removed 5 bases at V and 5 bases at J, with 18 bases between. The CDR3 loop spans 15 amino acids. From germline, CDR1 is MNHEY and CDR2 SVGEGT. The CDR3 DNA reads as TGTGCCAGCAGTCGAGGAGGACGCGTATTCGAGACCCAGTACTTC. Its protein is CASSRGGRVFETQYF.

The J gene is TRBJ2-1, the V gene TRBV29-1; 7 positions agree with TRBD2. The CDR3 length is 15 residues. Germline V CDR1 and CDR2: SQVTM, ANQGSEA. After removal of 6 bases from V and 5 bases from J, the junction contained 13 bases not matched to a gene. In DNA, the CDR3 is TGCAGCGTGGACCGTCGGCTAGCGGACAACAATGAGCAGTTCTTC. This sequence encodes CSVDRRLADNNEQFF.

This clonotype was detected ten times or more. The chain uses TRBV7-2 and TRBJ2-3; tentatively, D is TRBD1 (5 bases). This CDR3 has 15 residues. Trimming stripped 4 bases from V and 8 bases from J, with 19 bases between. Germline values: CDR1 SGHTA, CDR2 FQGNSA. The CDR3 sequence: CASSSLGPGQSTQYF. CDR3 nucleotide sequence: TGTGCCAGCAGCTCCCTGGGGCCAGGGCAAAGTACGCAGTATTTT.

The V gene is TRBV7-2, the J gene TRBJ2-5; D is ambiguous. The V end lost 1 base, the J end lost 5 bases, and 14 bases lay between the germline ends. CDR1 is SGHTA and CDR2 is FQGNSA in the germline V gene. This CDR3 is built from 15 residues. The CDR3 sequence is CASSLGFGGWETQYF. The CDR3 bases are TGTGCCAGCAGCTTAGGCTTCGGTGGATGGGAGACCCAGTACTTC. The full variable domain, completed using reference TRBV7-2 and TRBJ2-5, is GAGVSQSPSNKVTEKGKDVELRCDPISGHTALYWYRQSLGQGLEFLIYFQGNSAPDKSGLPSDRFSAERTGGSVSTLTIQRTQQEDSAVYLCASSLGFGGWETQYFGPGTRLLVL.

This clonotype was seen only once. The chain combines TRBV6-2 or TRBV6-3 with TRBJ2-5; 11 bases match TRBD1. Germline V gene data show CDR1 as MNHEY and CDR2 as SVGEGT. This CDR3 is 14 amino acids long. V lost 6 bases to trimming and J lost 4 bases; unmatched junction nucleotides: 4. DNA for the CDR3: TGTGCCAGCAGAGGGACAGGGGGTAGAGAGACCCAGTACTTC. Translating it yields CASRGTGGRETQYF.

This rearrangement joins TRBV20-1 to TRBJ2-2, with D possibly TRBD2 on 6 matching bases. Per the germline V gene, CDR1 is DFQATT and CDR2 is SNEGSKA (reference sequence). With 3 bases removed from V and 0 bases from J, the gap between germline ends came to 14 bases. The CDR3 runs 16 residues. The CDR3 DNA reads TGCAGTGCTAGTCCCCCTTGGGGGGCGAACACCGGGGAGCTGTTTTTT. Translating it yields CSASPPWGANTGELFF.

This clonotype was seen a few times. J is TRBJ2-3 and V is TRBV4-2; the D gene is possibly TRBD2 (6 bases). V was pared by 4 bases and J by 2 bases, with 13 bases between. The length of the CDR3 is 15 residues. CDR1 is LGHNA, CDR2 YNFKEQ, per germline. CDR3 nucleotide sequence: TGTGCCAGCAGCCCCGTGGCGGGGCTCACAGATACGCAGTATTTT. Its translation: CASSPVAGLTDTQYF.

This chain connects TRBV19 to TRBJ2-5; D is unclear. The CDR3 totals 20 residues. Trimming stripped 4 bases from V and 0 bases from J, with 27 bases between. Germline V gives CDR1 LNHDA, CDR2 SQIVND (reference sequence). In DNA, the CDR3 is TGTGCCAGTAGTAAGTCTCCGACGGCGATTGCTAAAAAGAACCAAGAGACCCAGTACTTC. Protein: CASSKSPTAIAKKNQETQYF. Full variable domain (outside the CDR3, taken from reference TRBV19 and TRBJ2-5): DGGITQSPKYLFRKEGQNVTLSCEQNLNHDAMYWYRQDPGQGLRLIYYSQIVNDFQKGDIAEGYSVSREKKESFPLTVTSAQKNPTAFYLCASSKSPTAIAKKNQETQYFGPGTRLLVL.

This clonotype was seen only once. The V gene is TRBV15, the J gene TRBJ1-1, with D unresolved. The CDR3 consists of 12 residues. Germline-derived CDR1 and CDR2 are LNHNV and YYDKDF (reference sequence). The V end was cut by 0 bases, the J end by 8 bases, with 7 bases between. The CDR3 coding sequence is TGTGCCACCAGCAGAGATCGTGGGGAAGCTTTCTTT. This encodes CATSRDRGEAFF.

This chain links TRBV11-2 with TRBJ2-1; TRBD2 aligns across 8 bases. Losses at the gene ends were 4 bases for V and 6 bases for J; bases not matched to a gene: 5. CDR3 length: 14 residues. CDR1 and CDR2 (germline): SGHAT, FQNNGV. The CDR3 bases are TGTGCCAGCAGCTGGACTAGCATCGGCAATGAGCAGTTCTTC. Its translation is CASSWTSIGNEQFF.

In its sample, this clonotype was seen once. V usage is TRBV7-8 and J usage is TRBJ1-6; D not certain. Germline CDR1 is SGHVS and CDR2 is FQNEAQ. The CDR3 has 15 amino acids. Trimming removed 3 bases at V and 7 bases at J, with 13 bases between. CDR3 residues: CASSLAGLENSPLHF. The DNA of the CDR3 is TGTGCCAGCAGCTTGGCGGGATTGGAAAATTCACCCCTCCACTTT.

The chain employs TRBV6-6 and TRBJ2-4, with a tentative D call TRBD2 (7 bases). The V end was cut by 5 bases, the J end by 8 bases, with 16 bases between. The CDR3 totals 14 residues. Germline loops: CDR1 MNHNY, CDR2 SVGAGI (reference sequence). The CDR3 DNA follows: TGTGCCAGCAGTAGGGGGGGCGAGGGGGACATTCAGTACTTC. It yields the protein CASSRGGEGDIQYF.

The chain links TRBV6-1 to TRBJ2-5, with D perhaps TRBD1 (5 bases). CDR3 length: 15 amino acids. Germline-derived CDR1 and CDR2 are MNHNS and SASEGT. Trimming removed 4 bases from V and 2 bases from J, with 14 bases in between. The CDR3 nucleotides are TGTGCCAGCAGTGGGACACGGGCACATCAAGAGACCCAGTACTTC. Translated: CASSGTRAHQETQYF.

This clonotype has a handful of counts. This chain connects TRBV28 to TRBJ2-3, with D perhaps matching TRBD2 (5 bases). V lost 5 bases, J lost 4 bases, and 19 bases lay in between. The CDR3 extends over 16 amino acids. Germline V CDR1 and CDR2: MDHEN, SYDVKM. The CDR3 bases are TGTGCCAGCAGTCCTTGGCCCCGGGGAGTCTCAGATACGCAGTATTTT. Amino acids: CASSPWPRGVSDTQYF.

This clonotype was observed a single time. The V call is TRBV18, the J call TRBJ1-2; D remains ambiguous. Per the germline V gene, CDR1 is KGHSH and CDR2 is LQKENI. CDR3 size: 13 residues. Between the trimmed V and J ends, which lost 4 bases and 8 bases, there was a span of 14 bases. CDR3 bases: TGTGCCAGCTCACTCCGCGGAGTTGAAGGCTACACCTTC. Translated: CASSLRGVEGYTF.

Many counts were recorded for this clonotype. The chain uses TRBV7-2 and TRBJ1-5, with 7 bases aligning to TRBD1. The CDR3 contains 15 residues. With V trimmed by 6 bases and J by 6 bases, 11 bases remained unmatched. CDR1 SGHTA and CDR2 FQGNSA come from the germline V gene. The CDR3 DNA is TGTGCCAGCAGTCGCAAACAGGGGCGCGGTCAGCCCCAGCATTTT. Translated: CASSRKQGRGQPQHF.

The chain links TRBV7-9 to TRBJ2-7, with 8 bases that match TRBD1. CDR3 length: 15 amino acids. The V gene end was trimmed by 4 bases and the J gene end by 2 bases; junction bases not matched to a gene: 7. Germline assignment: CDR1 SEHNR and CDR2 FQNEAQ (reference sequence). Here the CDR3 reads CASSYLTGQAYEQYF. The CDR3 DNA sequence: TGTGCCAGCAGCTACCTAACGGGACAGGCCTACGAGCAGTACTTC. Using reference TRBV7-9 and TRBJ2-7 for the parts outside the CDR3, the full variable domain is DTGVSQNPRHKITKRGQNVTFRCDPISEHNRLYWYRQTLGQGPEFLTYFQNEAQLEKSRLLSDRFSAERPKGSFSTLEIQRTEQGDSAMYLCASSYLTGQAYEQYFGPGTRLTVT.

This clonotype has a handful of counts. The chain links TRBV12-3 or TRBV12-4 to TRBJ2-7; the match to TRBD2 covers 9 bases. There are 17 residues in the CDR3. V shed 1 base and J 6 bases; nucleotides not matched to a gene: 13. CDR3 sequence (DNA): TGTGCCAGCAGTTTAGACCCGGGTAGCGGGAGTAGGGGCGAGCAGTACTTC. It specifies CASSLDPGSGSRGEQYF.

This sequence joins TRBV12-3 or TRBV12-4 and TRBJ1-5; a weak D match, TRBD1 (5 bases). Trimming took off 7 bases at V and 1 base at J, with 8 bases between the two ends. The CDR3 consists of 13 residues. The CDR3 coding sequence is TGTGCCAGCACCTGGGACAGCAATCAGCCCCAGCATTTT. The encoded protein is CASTWDSNQPQHF.

The chain carries TRBV29-1 and TRBJ2-2, with 8 nucleotides matching TRBD2. V was clipped by 7 bases and J by 4 bases; unmatched bases: 14. CDR1 and CDR2 (germline): SQVTM, ANQGSEA. CDR3 length: 16 residues. The CDR3 sequence: CSGRESGSSGTGELFF. In nucleotides, the CDR3 is TGCAGCGGCAGGGAGAGCGGGAGTTCTGGCACCGGGGAGCTGTTTTTT.

The CDR3 DNA reads as TGTGCCAGCAGTTTAGCGAGGGGGCTGGTGAGGACAGATACGCAGTATTTT. This codes for CASSLARGLVRTDTQYF. The J gene is TRBJ2-3, the V gene TRBV12-3 or TRBV12-4, with TRBD1 identical over 7 bases. Trimming cost V 0 bases and J 3 bases; bases outside gene matches: 9. CDR3 length: 17 residues.

V gene TRBV14 combines with J gene TRBJ2-7; no clear D gene. The length of the CDR3 is 13 residues. Deletions cut 1 base from V and 6 bases from J, with 10 bases between. Germline V lookup: CDR1 SGHDN, CDR2 FVKESK. CDR3 region: CASSQGAQFEQYF. The CDR3 nucleotides read TGTGCCAGCAGCCAAGGAGCCCAGTTCGAGCAGTACTTC. Full variable domain (missing parts from reference TRBV14 and TRBJ2-7): EAGVTQFPSHSVIEKGQTVTLRCDPISGHDNLYWYRRVMGKEIKFLLHFVKESKQDESGMPNNRFLAERTGGTYSTLKVQPAELEDSGVYFCASSQGAQFEQYFGPGTRLTVT.

J is TRBJ1-6 and V is TRBV28; TRBD1 aligns across 9 bases. CDR1 and CDR2 (germline): MDHEN, SYDVKM. Losses at the gene ends were 2 bases for V and 9 bases for J; bases not matched to a gene: 5. The CDR3 totals 15 residues. The DNA for the CDR3 is TGTGCCAGCAGTTTAGACAGGGGGACGTCTTCACCCCTCCACTTT. Protein product: CASSLDRGTSSPLHF.

The genes are TRBV7-8 and TRBJ2-7; D is undetermined. The length of the CDR3 is 13 residues. Germline-derived CDR1 and CDR2 are SGHVS and FQNEAQ. Trimming took 5 bases from V and 6 from J, leaving 14 bases between them. The CDR3 here is CASSLKGSGEQYF. CDR3 DNA sequence: TGTGCCAGCAGCCTCAAAGGATCGGGCGAGCAGTACTTC. The full variable domain, in which reference TRBV7-8 and TRBJ2-7 provide the parts outside the CDR3, is GAGVSQSPRYKVAKRGQDVALRCDPISGHVSLFWYQQALGQGPEFLTYFQNEAQLDKSGLPSDRFFAERPEGSVSTLKIQRTQQEDSAVYLCASSLKGSGEQYFGPGTRLTVT.

This clonotype occurred a few times. V usage is TRBV6-5 and J usage is TRBJ2-2; TRBD2 aligns across 8 bases. V was clipped by 6 bases and J by 1 base; unmatched bases: 4. CDR1 and CDR2 from the germline V gene are MNHEY and SVGAGI. The CDR3 has 15 residues. CDR3 residues: CASRHTSGNTGELFF. CDR3 DNA: TGTGCCAGCAGGCACACTAGCGGGAACACCGGGGAGCTGTTTTTT.

This clonotype was seen a handful of times. This chain joins TRBV7-2 and TRBJ2-6; no firm D call. This CDR3 comprises 15 residues. V lost 5 bases and J 1 base, leaving 9 bases between the germline ends. Germline V gene data show CDR1 as SGHTA and CDR2 as FQGNSA. The CDR3, as DNA: TGTGCCAGCAGCCCCCCACGTTCTGGGGCCAACGTCCTGACTTTC. This translates into CASSPPRSGANVLTF.

J is TRBJ1-5 and V is TRBV7-2; no reliable D call. CDR1 and CDR2 from the germline V gene are SGHTA and FQGNSA. Between the trimmed V and J ends, which lost 10 bases and 4 bases, there was a span of 20 bases. The CDR3 extends over 15 amino acids. CDR3 residues: CATQPYGEPNQPQHF. The CDR3 DNA follows: TGTGCCACCCAACCATACGGGGAACCGAATCAGCCCCAGCATTTT.